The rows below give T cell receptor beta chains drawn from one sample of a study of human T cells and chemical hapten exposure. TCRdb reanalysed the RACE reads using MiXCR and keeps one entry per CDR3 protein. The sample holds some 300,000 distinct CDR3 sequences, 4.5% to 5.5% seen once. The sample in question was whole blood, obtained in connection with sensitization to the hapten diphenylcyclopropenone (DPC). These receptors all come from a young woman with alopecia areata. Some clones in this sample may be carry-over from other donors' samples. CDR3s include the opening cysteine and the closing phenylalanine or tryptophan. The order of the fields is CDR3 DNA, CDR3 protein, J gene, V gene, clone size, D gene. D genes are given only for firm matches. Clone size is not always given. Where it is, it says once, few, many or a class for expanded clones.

TGCAGTGCCCCCCCAGGGGGATCTAACTATGGCTACACCTTC | CSAPPGGSNYGYTF | TRBJ1-2 | TRBV20-1 | many | TRBD1
TGCAGTGCCGGGTCTTCCCAGGGGGCCAACGAAAAACTGTTTTTT | CSAGSSQGANEKLFF | TRBJ1-4 | TRBV20-1 | . | TRBD1
TGTGCCAGCAGTTTGAGACAGTCAGATACGCAGTATTTT | CASSLRQSDTQYF | TRBJ2-3 | TRBV28 | few | .
TGTGCCAGCAGCGCCAACATCGAAGATAAGCCCCAGCATTTT | CASSANIEDKPQHF | TRBJ1-5 | TRBV9 | . | .
TGTGCCAGCGGGCAGTCCTACGAGCAGTACTTC | CASGQSYEQYF | TRBJ2-7 | TRBV7-2 | many | .
TGTGCCAGCAGCTGGAAGGACTATGGCTACACCTTC | CASSWKDYGYTF | TRBJ1-2 | TRBV28 | few | .
TGTGCCAGCAGTCCCGGACTAGCGGGGGGTGACTACGAGCAGTACTTC | CASSPGLAGGDYEQYF | TRBJ2-7 | TRBV6-5 | many | TRBD2
TGTTCGGGGGGCCCAACAGATACGCAGTATTTT | CSGGPTDTQYF | TRBJ2-3 | TRBV2 | . | .
TGTGCCAGCAGTTACGTTATATCGAGGGCGGGAGCTTTCTTT | CASSYVISRAGAFF | TRBJ1-1 | TRBV6-2/TRBV6-3 | few | .
TGTGCCAGCAGCTTAGGACAGGTGGTCGCAGATACGCAGTATTTT | CASSLGQVVADTQYF | TRBJ2-3 | TRBV7-2 | few | .
TGTGCCACCCAGGGGGCCCAAGAGACCCAGTACTTC | CATQGAQETQYF | TRBJ2-5 | TRBV2 | . | TRBD1
TGTGCCAGCAGGAAACGACAGGGAGGTCACACTGAAGCTTTCTTT | CASRKRQGGHTEAFF | TRBJ1-1 | TRBV12-3/TRBV12-4 | . | TRBD1
TGCGCCAGCAGCTTGGGGACTAGCGGGGGGTCCCAAGAGACCCAGTACTTC | CASSLGTSGGSQETQYF | TRBJ2-5 | TRBV5-1 | . | TRBD2
TGTGCCAGCTCACGATCGACAGGCAGCACAGATACGCAGTATTTT | CASSRSTGSTDTQYF | TRBJ2-3 | TRBV18 | many | .
TGTGCCAGCGGGTTTCGACCCGCGGGCCTCCTGAACACTGAAGCTTTCTTT | CASGFRPAGLLNTEAFF | TRBJ1-1 | TRBV6-5 | many | .
TGTGCCAGCAGTGGGGCAGGGGTAAATTCACCCCTCCACTTT | CASSGAGVNSPLHF | TRBJ1-6 | TRBV25-1 | many | .
TGTGCCAGCAGCCTTCTACCCACTGGGGAGCAGTACTTC | CASSLLPTGEQYF | TRBJ2-7 | TRBV14 | . | .
TGTGCCAGCAGGATGAGCGGGGGGGCAGTAAATGAGCAGTTCTTC | CASRMSGGAVNEQFF | TRBJ2-1 | TRBV6-2/TRBV6-3 | few | TRBD2
TGTGCCAGTACCGTGACAGGGGACATCAATCAGCCCCAGCATTTT | CASTVTGDINQPQHF | TRBJ1-5 | TRBV19 | . | TRBD1
TGTGCCACCAGCAGAGGTTTGCCTGGGGCCAACGTCCTGACTTTC | CATSRGLPGANVLTF | TRBJ2-6 | TRBV15 | few | .
TGTGCCAGCAGTCCTTGGACAGGGGGCGATCAGCCCCAGCATTTT | CASSPWTGGDQPQHF | TRBJ1-5 | TRBV12-3/TRBV12-4 | . | TRBD1
TGTGCCAGCAGCTTAGAAGGTAGCGGGGGGGTAAGCACAGATACGCAGTATTTT | CASSLEGSGGVSTDTQYF | TRBJ2-3 | TRBV7-2 | few | TRBD2
TGTGCCATTGACTCTGGGACAGGGGGCGGCAATGAGCAGTTCTTC | CAIDSGTGGGNEQFF | TRBJ2-1 | TRBV19 | many | TRBD1
TGTGCCAGCAGCCAAGTACTGGACAGAAGTCAGCCCCAGCATTTT | CASSQVLDRSQPQHF | TRBJ1-5 | TRBV3-1 | few | .
TGTGCCAGCAGTGGGACCGTTAATTCACCCCTCCACTTT | CASSGTVNSPLHF | TRBJ1-6 | TRBV2 | few | .
TGTGCCAGCAGCCCCGGGACAGGGAACACCGGGGAGCTGTTTTTT | CASSPGTGNTGELFF | TRBJ2-2 | TRBV13 | many | TRBD1
TGTGCCTCAGCACCACAGGCCGCCTCTGGGGCCAACGTCCTGACTTTC | CASAPQAASGANVLTF | TRBJ2-6 | TRBV6-4 | . | .
TGTGCCACCAGTGACCGGGACAGGGGATCGCTCGGTGAGCAGTTCTTC | CATSDRDRGSLGEQFF | TRBJ2-1 | TRBV24-1 | few | TRBD1
TGTGCCAGCACAGGGGACATCTCTGGAAACACCATATATTTT | CASTGDISGNTIYF | TRBJ1-3 | TRBV2 | few | .
TGTGCCAGCAGTTTAAGAAGGGGGGAACCCCTCCACTTT | CASSLRRGEPLHF | TRBJ1-6 | TRBV12-3/TRBV12-4 | . | .
TGTGCCAGCAGCCCGCTAGGGACAGTCACCGGGGAGCTGTTTTTT | CASSPLGTVTGELFF | TRBJ2-2 | TRBV11-1 | . | TRBD1
TGTGCCATCGGAGCGATGGCAATAAGCTCCTACAATGAGCAGTTCTTC | CAIGAMAISSYNEQFF | TRBJ2-1 | TRBV10-3 | . | .
TGTGCCAGCAGTGAAGAAAATAATCAGCCCCAGCATTTT | CASSEENNQPQHF | TRBJ1-5 | TRBV2 | many | .
TGTGCCATTTCGGACAGCCTGAACACTGAAGCTTTCTTT | CAISDSLNTEAFF | TRBJ1-1 | TRBV7-2 | many | .
TGTGCCAGCAGTCAGATGACAGGAGAAGAGACCCAGTACTTC | CASSQMTGEETQYF | TRBJ2-5 | TRBV2 | many | .
TGTGCCAGCTCACCATCAGGGCAGGGAGGATATGGCTACACCTTC | CASSPSGQGGYGYTF | TRBJ1-2 | TRBV18 | few | .
TGTGCCAGCAGCCACGCAGGGGGTCGGGAGCAGTTCTTC | CASSHAGGREQFF | TRBJ2-1 | TRBV14 | many | TRBD1
TGTGCCAGCAGCCCGACGCTCGGAGAATACAATGAGCAGTTCTTC | CASSPTLGEYNEQFF | TRBJ2-1 | TRBV3-1 | . | .
TGTGCCAGCATCAGGGGGCCTTGGGACAATCAGCCCCAGCATTTT | CASIRGPWDNQPQHF | TRBJ1-5 | TRBV7-8 | many | TRBD1
TGTGCCAGCAGTCTTGACAGGGGAAGCACAGATACGCAGTATTTT | CASSLDRGSTDTQYF | TRBJ2-3 | TRBV2 | many | TRBD1
TGTGCCAGCAGGAGGCAGGGCAATCAGCCCCAGCATTTT | CASRRQGNQPQHF | TRBJ1-5 | TRBV6-1 | few | .
TGCGCCAGCAGCCATGACAGGGGGCCTAATGAAAAACTGTTTTTT | CASSHDRGPNEKLFF | TRBJ1-4 | TRBV4-3 | . | TRBD1